Listed here are 32 T cell receptor beta chains from one sample, sequenced in a study of shared clonotypes between healthy human individuals. This table comes from immunoSEQ multiplex PCR, and its TCRdb copy is limited to in-frame clones, with some not included. The sample lists 1.5 million to 2.5 million clones; roughly 95% were seen once. CD45RO-negative cells were positively selected for CCR7, leaving out terminally differentiated effector memory CD45RA+ cells. Sequenced sample: naive CD8+ T cells sorted from blood. The receptors shown here come from a man aged 18 to 35 in good health.

The rearrangement links TRBV4-1 to TRBJ2-2, with D perhaps TRBD1 (7 bases). CDR3 size: 16 residues. Looked up from germline, CDR1 is MGHRA and CDR2 is YSYEKL. V lost 3 bases to trimming and J lost 7 bases, with 18 bases between them. CDR3 nucleotides: TGCGCCAGCAGCCACACACGCGGGCAGGGGGGCGGGGAGCTGTTTTTT. This gives the protein CASSHTRGQGGGELFF.

This chain uses TRBV13 with TRBJ2-7; TRBD1 aligns across 7 bases. V was pared by 5 bases and J by 0 bases, with 10 bases of the junction left unmatched. CDR3 length: 16 residues. The V gene's germline CDR1 is PRHDT and CDR2 FYEKMQ (reference sequence). In DNA, the CDR3 is TGTGCCAGCAGCCCATCCGGGACAGAGAACTCCTACGAGCAGTACTTC. Translation gives CASSPSGTENSYEQYF.

The chain is built from TRBV11-2 and TRBJ2-1; no reliable D call. Germline V lookup: CDR1 SGHAT, CDR2 FQNNGV. Trimming shortened V by 2 bases and J by 4 bases, and 9 bases separated the two germline ends. The length of the CDR3 is 14 residues. This CDR3 reads CASSLIGQYNEQFF. CDR3 nucleotides: TGTGCCAGCAGCTTAATTGGGCAGTACAATGAGCAGTTCTTC. Filled out from reference TRBV11-2 and TRBJ2-1, the complete variable domain reads EAGVAQSPRYKIIEKRQSVAFWCNPISGHATLYWYQQILGQGPKLLIQFQNNGVVDDSQLPKDRFSAERLKGVDSTLKIQPAKLEDSAVYLCASSLIGQYNEQFFGPGTRLTVL.

The chain couples TRBV6-4 to TRBJ1-1; TRBD1 is a possible D gene (5 bases). Deletions cut 0 bases from V and 5 bases from J, with 7 bases between. CDR1 and CDR2 (germline): MRHNA, SNTAGT. This CDR3 is 13 amino acids long. CDR3 in DNA: TGTGCCAGCAGTGACTCGAGGGGTACTGAAGCTTTCTTT. As protein: CASSDSRGTEAFF.

The chain links TRBV18 to TRBJ1-1; D is unclear. The CDR3 contains 15 residues. Between the trimmed V and J ends, which lost 0 bases and 2 bases, there was a span of 10 bases. Germline CDR1 is KGHSH and CDR2 is LQKENI. CDR3 DNA sequence: TGTGCCAGCTCACCACCTAACGGGATAAACACTGAAGCTTTCTTT. It specifies CASSPPNGINTEAFF.

The CDR3 here is CASSLDEWIRNTEAFF. DNA of the CDR3: TGTGCCAGCAGCTTGGACGAATGGATCCGGAACACTGAAGCTTTCTTT. The chain is built from TRBV5-5 and TRBJ1-1; D is unresolved. Germline values: CDR1 SGHKS, CDR2 YYEKEE (reference sequence). CDR3 length equals 16 residues. The V gene lost 0 bases and the J gene lost 1 base, with 13 bases spanning the gap.

The V gene is TRBV27, the J gene TRBJ2-7; 11 bases agree with TRBD1. The CDR3 loop spans 16 amino acids. Per germline, CDR1 MNHEY and CDR2 SMNVEV (reference sequence). Trimming at V came to 5 bases and at J to 4 bases, leaving 10 bases not matched to a gene. In nucleotides, the CDR3 is TGTGCCAGCAGTCCAGTCAGTGGACAGGGGGCATACGAGCAGTACTTC. Translating gives CASSPVSGQGAYEQYF.

This clone was seen a single time. Other DNA sequences of this sample code for an identical CDR3. The rearrangement uses TRBV10-2 and TRBJ2-7, with TRBD2 as a possible D gene (5 bases). This CDR3 comprises 10 residues. With 9 bases removed from V and 3 bases from J, the gap between germline ends came to 6 bases. Per germline, CDR1 WSHSY and CDR2 SAAADI. This chain's CDR3 is CASRDYEQYF. The CDR3 bases are TGCGCCAGTCGGGACTACGAGCAGTACTTC.

About this clone itself: In the same sample, other DNA sequences code for this CDR3. The chain links TRBV7-8 to TRBJ2-7, with 9 bases matching TRBD2. There are 14 residues in the CDR3. Germline CDR1 SGHVS, CDR2 FQNEAQ. Unmatched junction bases numbered 2, after V lost 2 bases and J lost 3 bases. DNA for the CDR3: TGTGCCAGCAGCTTACTAGCGGGAAGCTACGAGCAGTACTTC. It codes for CASSLLAGSYEQYF.

This clone was found once. The chain uses TRBV5-8 and TRBJ1-2, with TRBD1 identical over 10 bases. Germline-derived CDR1 and CDR2 are SGHTS and YDEGEE. The CDR3 is 17 amino acids. V trimming: 1 base; J trimming: 2 bases; junction bases outside the gene matches: 8. As DNA, the CDR3 is TGTGCCAGCAGCTTGAAAGTTCTGGGACAGGGGAACTATGGCTACACCTTC. Encoded protein: CASSLKVLGQGNYGYTF.

V gene TRBV5-4 combines with J gene TRBJ2-7, with D perhaps matching TRBD1 (6 bases). Trimming took off 0 bases at V and 7 bases at J, with 14 bases between the two ends. In germline, CDR1 is SGHNT, CDR2 YYREEE (reference sequence). The CDR3 loop spans 14 amino acids. Written as DNA, the CDR3 is TGTGCCAGCAGCTTGGGGGACACGGATTTTGAGCAGTACTTC. Protein product: CASSLGDTDFEQYF.

The chain joins TRBV7-9 to TRBJ2-7; 8 positions agree with TRBD1. The length of the CDR3 is 17 residues. The V gene end was trimmed by 5 bases and the J gene end by 1 base; junction bases not matched to a gene: 13. CDR1 and CDR2 (germline): SEHNR, FQNEAQ (reference sequence). The CDR3 loop is CASSPGARRGLSYEQYF. As DNA, the CDR3 is TGTGCCAGCAGCCCGGGAGCACGCAGGGGGCTTTCCTACGAGCAGTACTTC.

This clone was detected only once. The chain uses TRBV6-1 and TRBJ1-6; D is unresolved. CDR1 is MNHNS, CDR2 SASEGT, per germline. V was shortened by 2 bases and J by 0 bases, with 14 bases between the two germline ends. The CDR3 consists of 18 residues. As DNA, the CDR3 is TGTGCCAGCAGTGAATTAAGCGGTCCGAGCTCCTATAATTCACCCCTCCACTTT. Residues: CASSELSGPSSYNSPLHF.

The chain carries TRBV2 and TRBJ2-1, with a weak D call TRBD2 (6 bases). This CDR3 is 12 amino acids long. Germline V CDR1 and CDR2: SNHLY, FYNNEI. V was pared by 3 bases and J by 8 bases, with 8 bases between. CDR3 in DNA: TGTGCCAGCAGTGAGGAGGGAGATGAGCAGTTCTTC. It codes for CASSEEGDEQFF.

V usage is TRBV4-1 and J usage is TRBJ2-2; D gene uncertain. Trimming removed 0 bases from V and 3 bases from J, with 11 bases in between. Germline V lookup: CDR1 MGHRA, CDR2 YSYEKL. The CDR3 spans 16 residues. The CDR3 reads CASSQEWASDTGELFF. The CDR3 bases are TGCGCCAGCAGCCAAGAATGGGCGAGCGACACCGGGGAGCTGTTTTTT.

The chain uses TRBV27 and TRBJ1-2, with TRBD1 identical over 7 bases. This CDR3 has 17 residues. The V segment lost 3 bases and the J segment 4 bases; nucleotides outside the gene matches: 14. CDR1 MNHEY and CDR2 SMNVEV come from the germline V gene (reference sequence). The DNA for the CDR3 is TGTGCCAGCAGTTTTAGGACGATGACAGGGATGGCCTATGGCTACACCTTC. It yields the protein CASSFRTMTGMAYGYTF.

The chain uses TRBV5-6 and TRBJ2-7; 9 bases map to TRBD1. Losses at the gene ends were 4 bases for V and 6 bases for J; bases not matched to a gene: 5. CDR3 length: 13 residues. From germline, CDR1 is SGHDT and CDR2 YYEEEE. This chain's CDR3 is CASSAGQGGEQYF. The CDR3 DNA sequence: TGTGCCAGCAGCGCGGGACAGGGAGGCGAGCAGTACTTC.

The chain links TRBV7-9 to TRBJ2-3; D gene uncertain. V was shortened by 0 bases and J by 4 bases, with 5 bases between the two germline ends. Germline V gene sequence: CDR1 SEHNR, CDR2 FQNEAQ (reference sequence). The CDR3 is made up of 13 amino acids. CDR3 nucleotide sequence: TGTGCCAGCAGCTTAGCGTCACCAGATACGCAGTATTTT. This sequence encodes CASSLASPDTQYF.

This chain links TRBV9 with TRBJ1-3; the match to TRBD1 covers 8 bases. The CDR3 contains 15 residues. The J segment lost 2 bases and the V segment lost 4 bases, leaving 5 bases of the junction unmatched. Per the germline V gene, CDR1 is SGDLS and CDR2 is YYNGEE. The CDR3 reads CASSFDRGAGNTIYF. CDR3 DNA: TGTGCCAGCAGCTTTGACAGGGGAGCTGGAAACACCATATATTTT.

This clone was found once. V is TRBV4-1 and J is TRBJ1-2, with D possibly TRBD1 on 6 matching bases. The germline V gene has CDR1 MGHRA and CDR2 YSYEKL. The V end lost 4 bases, the J end lost 0 bases, and 15 bases lay between the germline ends. The CDR3 is made up of 16 amino acids. CDR3 DNA sequence: TGCGCCAGCAGCCTAATTAAACAGGGAGCTAACTATGGCTACACCTTC. It codes for CASSLIKQGANYGYTF.

The rearrangement joins TRBV5-6 to TRBJ2-1, with D unresolved. Germline-derived CDR1 and CDR2 are SGHDT and YYEEEE. V lost 0 bases and J lost 4, with 8 bases in between. The length of the CDR3 is 14 residues. For the CDR3, the DNA is TGTGCCAGCAGCTTGGATACAGAATACAATGAGCAGTTCTTC. This codes for CASSLDTEYNEQFF.

The rearrangement uses TRBV2 and TRBJ2-2, with D perhaps TRBD2 (6 bases). In germline, CDR1 is SNHLY, CDR2 FYNNEI. V was trimmed by 8 bases and J by 7 bases, leaving 20 bases between them. CDR3 size: 15 residues. In DNA form, the CDR3 reads TGTGCCAGCGGGGGTTTCCCTAGCGATGGCGGGGAGCTGTTTTTT. Protein product: CASGGFPSDGGELFF.

In regard to this clone: Other nucleotide sequences from this sample produce the same CDR3. In DNA, the CDR3 is TGTGCCAGTAGCCTACTGAGCACAGATACGCAGTATTTT. Its protein is CASSLLSTDTQYF. The V and J genes are TRBV19 and TRBJ2-3, with no clear D. The V and J ends lost 6 bases and 0 bases respectively, with 7 bases between them. Germline CDR1 LNHDA, CDR2 SQIVND (reference sequence). This CDR3 has 13 amino acids.

Turning to this clone: Since a much larger clone is just one base distant, this may be a read error. This sample includes further DNA sequences coding for the same CDR3. This chain connects TRBV5-4 to TRBJ1-1; D is perhaps TRBD1 (5 bases). Trimming pared 2 bases from V and 3 bases from J, leaving 5 bases between. CDR1 SGHNT and CDR2 YYREEE come from the germline V gene (reference sequence). This CDR3 has 12 residues. The CDR3 nucleotides are TGTGCCAGCAGCTTAGGGGACACTGAAGCTTTCTTT. Its translation is CASSLGDTEAFF.

With respect to this clone: At the DNA level, this CDR3 is encoded by other sequences in the same sample as well. V and J are TRBV2 and TRBJ1-4; no firm D call. The CDR3 runs 11 residues. Germline V gene lookup returns CDR1 SNHLY and CDR2 FYNNEI. V was shortened by 3 bases and J by 8 bases, with 4 bases between the two germline ends. CDR3 nucleotides: TGTGCCAGCAGTGACTGGGAAAAACTGTTTTTT. Protein: CASSDWEKLFF.

The chain combines TRBV5-6 with TRBJ1-5; 9 positions match TRBD1. Unmatched junction bases numbered 3, after V lost 3 bases and J lost 5 bases. CDR1 is SGHDT and CDR2 is YYEEEE in the germline V gene. The CDR3 totals 14 residues. The CDR3 DNA follows: TGTGCCAGCAGCTACGGGACAGGGCATCAGCCCCAGCATTTT. Amino acids: CASSYGTGHQPQHF. The entire variable domain, with the rest obtained from reference TRBV5-6 and TRBJ1-5, is as follows: DAGVTQSPTHLIKTRGQQVTLRCSPKSGHDTVSWYQQALGQGPQFIFQYYEEEERQRGNFPDRFSGHQFPNYSSELNVNALLLGDSALYLCASSYGTGHQPQHFGDGTRLSIL.

This chain connects TRBV7-9 to TRBJ2-7; D not certain. CDR3 size: 18 residues. Trimming took 1 base from V and 3 from J, leaving 22 bases between them. The germline CDR1 and CDR2 sequences are SEHNR and FQNEAQ (reference sequence). CDR3 bases: TGTGCCAGCAGCTTAGGTCAACCGTCTAGGAAACCGTACTACGAGCAGTACTTC. Translating it yields CASSLGQPSRKPYYEQYF.

The chain has TRBV13 and TRBJ1-5; D is possibly TRBD1 (6 bases). Germline assignment: CDR1 PRHDT and CDR2 FYEKMQ (reference sequence). CDR3 length: 15 residues. The V end was cut by 0 bases, the J end by 2 bases, with 8 bases between. The DNA of the CDR3 is TGTGCCAGCAGCTTAGGAGGGGGTGGCAATCAGCCCCAGCATTTT. Translating gives CASSLGGGGNQPQHF.

The chain combines TRBV6-5 with TRBJ2-2; D gene unclear. Trimming left V 0 bases short and J 4 bases short, with 12 bases between. Per germline, CDR1 MNHEY and CDR2 SVGAGI. This CDR3 is 16 amino acids long. In nucleotides, the CDR3 is TGTGCCAGCAGTTACTCGGTAGGAGAGTTCACCGGGGAGCTGTTTTTT. Protein: CASSYSVGEFTGELFF.

The J gene is TRBJ2-1, the V gene TRBV6-5, with TRBD2 matching 13 bases. Germline CDR1 is MNHEY and CDR2 is SVGAGI. The J segment lost 4 bases and the V segment lost 4 bases, leaving 4 bases of the junction unmatched. This CDR3 is built from 16 residues. CDR3 sequence reads: CASSSMTSGGYNEQFF. CDR3 nucleotides: TGTGCCAGCAGTTCAATGACTAGCGGGGGGTACAATGAGCAGTTCTTC.

The chain links TRBV2 to TRBJ1-5; TRBD1 is a possible D gene (6 bases). The CDR3 is 15 residues long. CDR1 and CDR2 (germline): SNHLY, FYNNEI. The V end was cut by 6 bases, the J end by 5 bases, with 17 bases between. CDR3 bases: TGTGCCAGCAGAGAGAACCGGGACATCTATCAGCCCCAGCATTTT. Translated, it gives CASRENRDIYQPQHF.

The V call is TRBV10-2, the J call TRBJ2-1; 8 positions agree with TRBD2. In germline, CDR1 is WSHSY, CDR2 SAAADI. This CDR3 region has 14 residues. V lost 6 bases to trimming and J lost 7 bases; unmatched junction nucleotides: 8. As DNA, the CDR3 is TGCGCCAGCAGCCGAGCGGGAGCGGGGAATGAGCAGTTCTTC. Protein: CASSRAGAGNEQFF.